This T cell receptor (beta chain) is from a study of blood T cell repertoires in COVID-19. Authors' data handling: Estimation of nucleated cell counts was performed using reference gene primer amplification. Generated by immunoSEQ multiplex PCR, the TCRdb table keeps only in-frame clones and is missing some. V, J and clone size are taken as reported in that table, and D and trimming were inferred from the DNA itself. This sample has 200,000 to 250,000 clones, with nearly 90% found just once. Which cohort a participant joined came from the clinical history participants gave. Before being deemed recovered, Cohort 3 donors had two negative PCRs, clearance, or symptom resolution. The trim removed 5 bases at V and 9 bases at J, leaving 9 bases unmatched. The germline V gene encodes CDR1 LGHNT and CDR2 FRNRAP. This CDR3 spans 13 amino acids.

The TCR originated in a man aged 30-40 years who had recovered from COVID-19. Sequencing used PBMCs or T cells enriched from blood (not recorded which). The chain uses TRBV12-5 and TRBJ2-7; TRBD1 matches at 8 bases. Written as DNA, the CDR3 is TGTGCTAGTGGTATCCCCGACAGGGGTTCGCAGTACTTC. It translates to CASGIPDRGSQYF.